Listed here are 19 T cell receptor beta chains from one sample, sequenced in a study of beta chain features in type 1 diabetes. cDNA synthesis used the whole RNA isolate, giving expressed TCRB sequences. TCRdb's table, derived via immunoSEQ multiplex PCR, lists solely in-frame clones and lacks some. The table lists about 9,200 clones, 78% of them singletons. Sequenced input: Tregs from blood. The receptors were sampled from a woman younger than 30 in good health.

J is TRBJ1-2 and V is TRBV11-2; 8 nucleotides align to TRBD1. This CDR3 spans 14 amino acids. From germline, CDR1 is SGHAT and CDR2 FQNNGV. Trimming took 3 bases from V and 6 from J; bases not matched to a gene: 6. The CDR3 sequence is CASSLYRGENGYTF. The CDR3 coding sequence is TGTGCCAGCAGCTTGTACAGGGGGGAGAATGGCTACACCTTC.

The chain carries TRBV7-6 and TRBJ1-3; 7 bases agree with TRBD1. V lost 1 base and J lost 4; bases outside the gene matches: 4. Looked up from germline, CDR1 is SGHVS and CDR2 is FNYEAQ. There are 15 residues in the CDR3. The CDR3 DNA is TGTGCCAGCAGCTTAGAGGGGGCAGGGGGAAACACCATATATTTT. It codes for CASSLEGAGGNTIYF.

The V call is TRBV5-5, the J call TRBJ2-3; 7 nucleotides agree with TRBD1. CDR1 is SGHKS and CDR2 is YYEKEE in the germline V gene (reference sequence). The CDR3 is 14 residues long. V was pared by 4 bases and J by 3 bases, with 5 bases of the junction left unmatched. CDR3 sequence: CASSNRQGTDTQYF. The CDR3, as DNA: TGTGCCAGCAGCAACCGACAGGGAACAGATACGCAGTATTTT.

This clone was counted a few times. The chain has TRBV30 and TRBJ1-1; D ambiguous. There are 12 residues in the CDR3. The germline gives CDR1 GTSNPN, CDR2 SVGIG (reference sequence). The V and J ends lost 1 base and 7 bases respectively, with 10 bases between them. CDR3 residues: CAWSANSLEAFF. CDR3 nucleotide sequence: TGTGCCTGGAGTGCCAACTCCCTTGAAGCTTTCTTT. Looking up the rest from reference TRBV30 and TRBJ1-1 gives the full variable domain: SQTIHQWPATLVQPVGSPLSLECTVEGTSNPNLYWYRQAAGRGLQLLFYSVGIGQISSEVPQNLSASRPQDRQFILSSKKLLLSDSGFYLCAWSANSLEAFFGQGTRLTVV.

The chain uses TRBV7-8 and TRBJ2-7; 10 bases align to TRBD2. CDR3 length equals 14 residues. J lost 4 bases, V lost 3 bases, and 3 bases had no gene match. Germline values: CDR1 SGHVS, CDR2 FQNEAQ. CDR3 in DNA: TGTGCCAGCAGCTTGCCTAGCGGGAGTTACGAGCAGTACTTC. The encoded protein is CASSLPSGSYEQYF.

This chain joins TRBV29-1 and TRBJ1-1, with D possibly being TRBD1 (6 bases). Trimming stripped 7 bases from V and 5 bases from J, with 17 bases between. The CDR3 spans 13 residues. Germline assignment: CDR1 SQVTM and CDR2 ANQGSEA. CDR3 loop: CSAQNQGTTEAFF. For the CDR3, the DNA is TGCAGCGCCCAAAACCAGGGGACAACTGAAGCTTTCTTT.

The chain couples TRBV5-1 to TRBJ2-7; 11 nucleotides align to TRBD2. The germline gives CDR1 SGHRS, CDR2 YFSETQ. The CDR3 runs 18 residues. Trimming removed 0 bases from V and 7 bases from J; junction bases left unmatched: 15. The CDR3 sequence: CASSLVILAGAASREQYF. As DNA, the CDR3 is TGCGCCAGCAGCTTGGTCATACTAGCGGGAGCGGCATCGCGGGAGCAGTACTTC.

This chain joins TRBV11-2 and TRBJ2-2, with TRBD1 as a possible D gene (6 bases). Trimming removed 5 bases at V and 3 bases at J, with 10 bases between. The CDR3 runs to 14 residues. Germline V gene lookup returns CDR1 SGHAT and CDR2 FQNNGV. CDR3 nucleotide sequence: TGTGCCAGCAGCCGACAGGACTACACCGGGGAGCTGTTTTTT. Residues: CASSRQDYTGELFF.

This clone was seen a few times. This chain connects TRBV6-4 to TRBJ2-3, with 7 bases aligning to TRBD2. V shed 2 bases, J shed 4 bases, and the junction held 3 bases outside the gene matches. This CDR3 is built from 14 residues. The germline gives CDR1 MRHNA, CDR2 SNTAGT. The DNA of the CDR3 is TGTGCCAGCAGTGACGGACTAGTAGCAGATACGCAGTATTTT. Protein product: CASSDGLVADTQYF.

The chain recombines TRBV27 with TRBJ2-7; TRBD2 matches 12 bases. V lost 5 bases to trimming and J lost 9 bases; unmatched junction nucleotides: 5. The CDR3 contains 13 residues. In germline, CDR1 is MNHEY, CDR2 SMNVEV (reference sequence). Written as DNA, the CDR3 is TGTGCCAGCAGTGTACTAGCGGGAGGTGTGCAGTACTTC. It encodes CASSVLAGGVQYF.

This chain joins TRBV30 and TRBJ2-2; D gene uncertain. V lost 1 base and J 5 bases, leaving 2 bases between the germline ends. CDR1 is GTSNPN and CDR2 is SVGIG in the germline V gene (reference sequence). The CDR3 runs 11 residues. CDR3 in amino acids: CAWSATGELFF. CDR3 coding DNA: TGTGCCTGGAGTGCAACCGGGGAGCTGTTTTTT. The complete variable domain, with remaining parts taken from reference TRBV30 and TRBJ2-2, reads SQTIHQWPATLVQPVGSPLSLECTVEGTSNPNLYWYRQAAGRGLQLLFYSVGIGQISSEVPQNLSASRPQDRQFILSSKKLLLSDSGFYLCAWSATGELFFGEGSRLTVL.

The chain couples TRBV27 to TRBJ1-2; D is perhaps TRBD1 (6 bases). The V gene's germline CDR1 is MNHEY and CDR2 SMNVEV (reference sequence). The length of the CDR3 is 15 residues. V lost 4 bases and J 3 bases, leaving 15 bases between the germline ends. CDR3 bases: TGTGCCAGCAGTTCGTCAACAACAGGGTACTATGGCTACACCTTC. Protein: CASSSSTTGYYGYTF.

The CDR3 DNA is TGTGCCAGCAGTTTATCGGGACTAGCGGGAGTCCCAGATACGCAGTATTTT. Translated: CASSLSGLAGVPDTQYF. V gene TRBV27 combines with J gene TRBJ2-3; 14 nucleotides align to TRBD2. Trimming took 0 bases from V and 4 from J; bases not matched to a gene: 3. CDR3 size: 17 residues. Germline V gives CDR1 MNHEY, CDR2 SMNVEV (reference sequence).

This rearrangement joins TRBV19 to TRBJ2-3; TRBD1 might be the D (6 bases). The germline CDR1 and CDR2 sequences are LNHDA and SQIVND (reference sequence). The CDR3 extends over 15 amino acids. Deletions cut 5 bases from V and 5 bases from J, with 17 bases between. CDR3 DNA: TGTGCCAGTAGTGTGGGCAGGGGCGGAGGAGATACGCAGTATTTT. Translating gives CASSVGRGGGDTQYF.

The rearrangement uses TRBV19 and TRBJ1-2, with D perhaps matching TRBD1 (5 bases). The CDR3 runs to 13 residues. CDR1 and CDR2 from the germline V gene are LNHDA and SQIVND (reference sequence). Trimming removed 7 bases at V and 5 bases at J, with 14 bases between. CDR3 sequence reads: CASNLRRGYGYTF. The CDR3 bases are TGTGCCAGTAACCTTCGGCGGGGGTATGGCTACACCTTC.

J is TRBJ1-2 and V is TRBV6-1, with TRBD1 matching over 9 bases. Germline CDR1 MNHNS, CDR2 SASEGT. V was clipped by 5 bases and J by 8 bases; unmatched bases: 12. The CDR3 runs 15 residues. The DNA of the CDR3 is TGTGCCAGCAGTCTACGACAGGGGGGAGCGGAGGGCTACACCTTC. It specifies CASSLRQGGAEGYTF.

A single count supports this clone. CDR3 coding DNA: TGTGCCAGCAGCCTCAGCGGGGGCACAGATACGCAGTATTTT. The encoded protein is CASSLSGGTDTQYF. The gene calls are TRBV7-7 and TRBJ2-3, with 7 bases lining up with TRBD2. The germline V gene encodes CDR1 SSHAT and CDR2 FNYEAQ (reference sequence). J was trimmed by 1 base and V by 5 bases; bases with no gene match: 3. The CDR3 is made up of 14 amino acids.

The chain recombines TRBV11-2 with TRBJ1-1; 8 nucleotides match TRBD1. CDR1 and CDR2 from the germline V gene are SGHAT and FQNNGV. With 6 bases clipped from V and 0 bases from J, the junction kept 0 bases outside the gene matches. The CDR3 loop spans 13 amino acids. The CDR3 spells CASRGQVNTEAFF. In nucleotides, the CDR3 is TGTGCCAGCAGGGGACAGGTGAACACTGAAGCTTTCTTT.

This chain uses TRBV11-2 with TRBJ2-7, with D possibly matching TRBD2 (5 bases). V lost 2 bases and J 2 bases, leaving 10 bases between the germline ends. The CDR3 sequence is 14 residues long. The germline gives CDR1 SGHAT, CDR2 FQNNGV. The CDR3 DNA reads TGTGCCAGCAGCTTAACTGGCGGGCCCTACGAGCAGTACTTC. Its protein is CASSLTGGPYEQYF.